The next 23 T cell receptor beta chains were all read from a single sample in a study of control samples from healthy donors and cancer patients. TCRdb's table, derived via immunoSEQ multiplex PCR, lists solely in-frame clones and lacks some. The data hold under 85,000 clones, with roughly 88% observed a single time. The sample was PBMCs. The receptor set was obtained from a man aged 55 to 70 with head and neck cancer.

The chain carries TRBV5-1 and TRBJ1-1; D is unresolved. The CDR3 has 19 amino acids. The V end was cut by 4 bases, the J end by 0 bases, with 25 bases between. Germline V lookup: CDR1 SGHRS, CDR2 YFSETQ. The CDR3 region has the DNA TGCGCCAGCAGCCCGCACGGTGCAGTAGGCGTACGGATGAACACTGAAGCTTTCTTT. Protein product: CASSPHGAVGVRMNTEAFF.

The rearrangement joins TRBV27 to TRBJ1-3; D call uncertain. Trimming took off 9 bases at V and 0 bases at J, with 9 bases between the two ends. CDR3 length: 13 residues. CDR1 MNHEY and CDR2 SMNVEV come from the germline V gene (reference sequence). CDR3 nucleotide sequence: TGTGCCAGTGGACGGTTCTCTGGAAACACCATATATTTT. The encoded protein is CASGRFSGNTIYF.

This chain uses TRBV15 with TRBJ1-1; D unresolved. V was shortened by 0 bases and J by 4 bases, with 18 bases between the two germline ends. Germline assignment: CDR1 LNHNV and CDR2 YYDKDF (reference sequence). The CDR3 runs 17 residues. The CDR3: CATSREAPRGRGTEAFF. In DNA, the CDR3 is TGTGCCACCAGCAGAGAGGCCCCCCGAGGCCGAGGCACTGAAGCTTTCTTT.

This clone has just one count. This sequence joins TRBV23-1 and TRBJ2-7; D could derive from TRBD1 or TRBD2 (5 bases each). TRBV23-1 is classed as an ORF, of uncertain function. Trimming took off 1 base at V and 0 bases at J, with 19 bases between the two ends. The CDR3 spans 18 residues. The CDR3 nucleotides are TGCGCCAGCAGTCAATGGGGGTTGCAGGGCCCAAGCTCCTACGAGCAGTACTTC. It codes for CASSQWGLQGPSSYEQYF.

The chain combines TRBV30 with TRBJ1-1, with no clear D. This CDR3 contains 13 residues. Trimming removed 3 bases at V and 0 bases at J, with 8 bases between. Germline lookup yields CDR1 GTSNPN and CDR2 SVGIG (reference sequence). The DNA of the CDR3 is TGTGCCTGGAGCGAACAATTGAACACTGAAGCTTTCTTT. Protein sequence: CAWSEQLNTEAFF.

This sequence joins TRBV11-3 and TRBJ2-3; D gene unclear. In germline, CDR1 is SGHNT, CDR2 YENEEA. The CDR3 contains 13 residues. Trimming removed 6 bases from V and 3 bases from J, with 10 bases in between. The CDR3 region is CASSSGWTDTQYF. The CDR3 nucleotides read TGTGCCAGCAGTTCCGGATGGACAGATACGCAGTATTTT.

The chain recombines TRBV21-1 with TRBJ1-2; TRBD1, the D gene given by the table, was not confirmed from the DNA. TRBV21-1 is reported as a pseudogene. This CDR3 is 13 amino acids long. The CDR3 region is CASSETGDYGYTF. As DNA, the CDR3 is TGTGCCAGCAGCGAGACAGGGGACTATGGCTACACCTTC.

The rearrangement links TRBV18 to TRBJ2-7; tentative D call: TRBD1 (5 bases). This CDR3 is 16 amino acids long. V was shortened by 0 bases and J by 2 bases, with 14 bases between the two germline ends. CDR1 is KGHSH and CDR2 is LQKENI in the germline V gene. CDR3 protein: CASSPPSGRVAYEQYF. The CDR3 DNA reads as TGTGCCAGCTCACCACCCTCTGGCAGGGTAGCCTACGAGCAGTACTTC.

V usage is TRBV7-9 and J usage is TRBJ2-7, with D hard to call. Trimming removed 5 bases at V and 5 bases at J, with 10 bases between. Per germline, CDR1 SEHNR and CDR2 FQNEAQ (reference sequence). This CDR3 spans 12 amino acids. The chain's CDR3 is CASSPNTDEQYF. The CDR3 bases are TGTGCCAGCAGCCCAAACACAGACGAGCAGTACTTC.

This clone was picked up one time. In DNA, the CDR3 is TGTGCCAGCAGCTTCGGGACAGTTTCCTACAATGAGCAGTTCTTC. Amino acid sequence: CASSFGTVSYNEQFF. J is TRBJ2-1 and V is TRBV7-2; the match to TRBD1 covers 7 bases. The CDR3 runs 15 residues. V lost 3 bases to trimming and J lost 1 base; unmatched junction nucleotides: 3. The germline CDR1 and CDR2 sequences are SGHTA and FQGNSA. Using reference TRBV7-2 and TRBJ2-1 for the parts outside the CDR3, the full variable domain is GAGVSQSPSNKVTEKGKDVELRCDPISGHTALYWYRQSLGQGLEFLIYFQGNSAPDKSGLPSDRFSAERTGGSVSTLTIQRTQQEDSAVYLCASSFGTVSYNEQFFGPGTRLTVL.

The J gene is TRBJ2-1, the V gene TRBV5-4; 9 nucleotides match TRBD2. Germline V gives CDR1 SGHNT, CDR2 YYREEE (reference sequence). CDR3 length equals 15 residues. V trimming: 2 bases; J trimming: 6 bases; junction bases outside the gene matches: 6. The CDR3 here is CASSLRAGGSNEQFF. The CDR3 DNA reads TGTGCCAGCAGCTTAAGAGCGGGGGGATCCAATGAGCAGTTCTTC.

This chain uses TRBV2 with TRBJ1-5; D is perhaps TRBD1 (5 bases). The CDR3 length is 14 residues. Germline V lookup: CDR1 SNHLY, CDR2 FYNNEI. V dropped 8 bases and J dropped 1 base, with 12 bases sitting between them. The CDR3 spells CASARGQSNQPQHF. The CDR3, as DNA: TGTGCCAGCGCCCGGGGCCAGAGCAATCAGCCCCAGCATTTT.

The chain recombines TRBV5-1 with TRBJ2-7; no definite D call. Germline loops: CDR1 SGHRS, CDR2 YFSETQ. The CDR3 runs 16 residues. V was clipped by 0 bases and J by 0 bases, with 13 bases between them. As DNA, the CDR3 is TGCGCCAGCAGCTTGGCCGTGGGGTACAACTCCTACGAGCAGTACTTC. Protein: CASSLAVGYNSYEQYF.

V gene TRBV12-5 combines with J gene TRBJ1-4; the D gene is possibly TRBD1 (6 bases). CDR3 length: 14 residues. With 7 bases removed from V and 7 bases from J, the gap between germline ends came to 16 bases. In germline, CDR1 is LGHNT, CDR2 FRNRAP. The DNA for the CDR3 is TGTGCTAGTGCCGGGACAACGTGGAGTGAAAAACTGTTTTTT. Protein product: CASAGTTWSEKLFF. The complete variable domain, with remaining parts taken from reference TRBV12-5 and TRBJ1-4, reads DARVTQTPRHKVTEMGQEVTMRCQPILGHNTVFWYRQTMMQGLELLAYFRNRAPLDDSGMPKDRFSAEMPDATLATLKIQPSEPRDSAVYFCASAGTTWSEKLFFGSGTQLSVL.

The CDR3, as DNA: TGTGCCATCAGTGTACGAGAAGACTACGAGCAGTACTTC. Encoded protein: CAISVREDYEQYF. This chain joins TRBV10-3 and TRBJ2-7; unclear D gene. Germline CDR1 is ENHRY and CDR2 is SYGVKD. The CDR3 covers 13 residues. The germline V and J ends were trimmed by 4 bases and 3 bases, with 10 bases remaining between them.

The rearrangement joins TRBV10-3 to TRBJ2-2; 9 nucleotides align to TRBD2. CDR1 is ENHRY, CDR2 SYGVKD, per germline. V gave up 0 bases and J gave up 5 bases; unmatched junction bases: 4. The CDR3 contains 16 residues. The CDR3 loop reads CAISESGLARTGELFF. CDR3 DNA sequence: TGTGCCATCAGTGAGTCGGGACTAGCTCGGACCGGGGAGCTGTTTTTT.

The V gene is TRBV5-1, the J gene TRBJ2-1, with TRBD2 matching 12 bases. The V segment lost 0 bases and the J segment 8 bases; nucleotides outside the gene matches: 6. Germline assignment: CDR1 SGHRS and CDR2 YFSETQ. The CDR3 has 16 amino acids. This CDR3 reads CASSLDLAGGPYEQFF. The CDR3 DNA follows: TGCGCCAGCAGCTTGGACCTAGCGGGAGGGCCCTATGAGCAGTTCTTC.

V gene TRBV7-2 combines with J gene TRBJ1-4; no reliable D call. The V gene's germline CDR1 is SGHTA and CDR2 FQGNSA. V dropped 3 bases and J dropped 8 bases, with 13 bases sitting between them. The CDR3 has 14 amino acids. This CDR3 reads CASSLGLIREKLFF. For the CDR3, the DNA is TGTGCCAGCAGCTTGGGGTTGATCCGCGAAAAACTGTTTTTT.

This clone has only a few counts. The CDR3 spells CASSLAGLEGQPQHF. CDR3 sequence (DNA): TGTGCCAGCAGCTTAGCAGGGTTAGAAGGTCAGCCCCAGCATTTT. The rearrangement joins TRBV7-2 to TRBJ1-5; D is ambiguous. V lost 0 bases and J lost 6, with 12 bases in between. CDR1 is SGHTA, CDR2 FQGNSA, per germline. The CDR3 sequence is 15 residues long. The full variable domain, with the rest looked up from reference TRBV7-2 and TRBJ1-5, is GAGVSQSPSNKVTEKGKDVELRCDPISGHTALYWYRQSLGQGLEFLIYFQGNSAPDKSGLPSDRFSAERTGGSVSTLTIQRTQQEDSAVYLCASSLAGLEGQPQHFGDGTRLSIL.

The chain carries TRBV2 and TRBJ1-5; 7 nucleotides line up with TRBD1. Germline V gene data show CDR1 as SNHLY and CDR2 as FYNNEI. CDR3 length equals 16 residues. V shed 2 bases, J shed 1 base, and the junction held 5 bases outside the gene matches. The CDR3 sequence is CASSEQGVWSNQPQHF. The CDR3 coding sequence is TGTGCCAGCAGTGAACAGGGGGTGTGGAGCAATCAGCCCCAGCATTTT. The full variable domain, in which reference TRBV2 and TRBJ1-5 provide the parts outside the CDR3, is EPEVTQTPSHQVTQMGQEVILRCVPISNHLYFYWYRQILGQKVEFLVSFYNNEISEKSEIFDDQFSVERPDGSNFTLKIRSTKLEDSAMYFCASSEQGVWSNQPQHFGDGTRLSIL.

This clone turned up a few times. This chain joins TRBV7-9 and TRBJ2-5, with D unclear. Trimming left V 1 base short and J 2 bases short, with 14 bases between. The CDR3 totals 16 residues. Germline V lookup: CDR1 SEHNR, CDR2 FQNEAQ (reference sequence). The CDR3: CASSLGLRVFQETQYF. DNA of the CDR3: TGTGCCAGCAGCTTAGGGCTTCGGGTTTTTCAAGAGACCCAGTACTTC. The full variable domain, with the rest looked up from reference TRBV7-9 and TRBJ2-5, is DTGVSQNPRHKITKRGQNVTFRCDPISEHNRLYWYRQTLGQGPEFLTYFQNEAQLEKSRLLSDRFSAERPKGSFSTLEIQRTEQGDSAMYLCASSLGLRVFQETQYFGPGTRLLVL.

This chain uses TRBV4-2 with TRBJ2-7; 9 nucleotides line up with TRBD2. Germline V gene sequence: CDR1 LGHNA, CDR2 YNFKEQ. The CDR3 runs 16 residues. Trimming cost V 4 bases and J 2 bases; bases outside gene matches: 9. The CDR3 region has the DNA TGTGCCAGCAGCCCGCAAACTAGCGGGCTTCCCTACGAGCAGTACTTC. It translates to CASSPQTSGLPYEQYF.

The rearrangement links TRBV19 to TRBJ1-1; D unclear. The length of the CDR3 is 14 residues. Per germline, CDR1 LNHDA and CDR2 SQIVND (reference sequence). V gave up 4 bases and J gave up 1 base, with 10 bases separating them. The DNA for the CDR3 is TGTGCCAGTAGTACCCTTACAGAGAACACTGAAGCTTTCTTT. Translation: CASSTLTENTEAFF.